This is a list of T cell receptor beta chains from one sample in a study of cytotoxic CD8 clonotypes in ibrutinib-treated CLL. Data came from immunoSEQ multiplex PCR; TCRdb stores just in-frame clones and leaves some out. The sample records over 120,000 clones, 80% being singletons. The source material was PBMCs, sampled after 36 months of ibrutinib treatment. These receptors were taken from a human donor with chronic lymphocytic leukemia. CDR3s include the opening cysteine and the closing phenylalanine or tryptophan. The order of the fields is D gene, V gene, CDR3 length, clone size, J gene, CDR3 DNA, CDR3 protein. The D gene is left open where the match is weak. Expanded clones get a size class; other rows say once, few or many, or leave the size out.

TRBD2	TRBV18	16	NA	TRBJ2-1	TGTGCCAGCTCACTCCTAGCGGTAACGATCTACAATGAGCAGTTCTTC	CASSLLAVTIYNEQFF
NA	TRBV5-1	15	NA	TRBJ1-2	TGCGCCAGCAGCTCAGCCCCGACCGTTGGCTATGGCTACACCTTC	CASSSAPTVGYGYTF
TRBD1	TRBV5-8	17	NA	TRBJ1-2	TGTGCCAGCAGCTCTTGGACAGGGGCCAACGCTAACTATGGCTACACCTTC	CASSSWTGANANYGYTF
NA	TRBV25-1	12	NA	TRBJ2-2	TGTGCCAGCAGTGACCTATCCGGGGAGCTGTTTTTT	CASSDLSGELFF
TRBD1	TRBV2	14	NA	TRBJ2-1	TGTGCCAGCAGCGCACAGGGGAGCCACAATGAGCAGTTCTTC	CASSAQGSHNEQFF
NA	TRBV28	13	NA	TRBJ2-5	TGTGCCGCAGGGCCCTCGTACCAAGAGACCCAGTACTTC	CAAGPSYQETQYF
NA	TRBV11-2	13	NA	TRBJ2-3	TGTGCCAGCAGCTTACTCTCCACAGATACGCAGTATTTT	CASSLLSTDTQYF
TRBD1	TRBV5-8	16	NA	TRBJ1-2	TGTGCCAGCAGCCTCGAACCGGGACAGGGTTACTATGGCTACACCTTC	CASSLEPGQGYYGYTF
TRBD2	TRBV5-1	17	NA	TRBJ2-1	TGCGCCAGCAGCTTTGATGCCGGGACTAGCGGGAGGAATGAGCAGTTCTTC	CASSFDAGTSGRNEQFF
NA	TRBV11-2	14	NA	TRBJ1-5	TGTGCCAGCAGCCGCAGTTATAGCAATCAGCCCCAGCATTTT	CASSRSYSNQPQHF
NA	TRBV5-1	14	NA	TRBJ2-1	TGCGCCAGCAGCATTCCGGGACAAGGGAATGAGCAGTTCTTC	CASSIPGQGNEQFF
NA	TRBV30	12	NA	TRBJ1-6	TGTGCCTGGAAGTGGCTAAATTCACCCCTCCACTTT	CAWKWLNSPLHF
NA	TRBV7-9	13	few	TRBJ1-2	TGTGCCAGCAGCTTAGTGGCCAGGGCGAGCTACACCTTC	CASSLVARASYTF
NA	TRBV29-1	14	NA	TRBJ2-1	TGCAGCGTTGAAGATCTTGGGGCCGGCAGTGAGCAGTTCTTC	CSVEDLGAGSEQFF
NA	TRBV11-1	13	NA	TRBJ1-5	TGTGCCAGCAGTCCTACAGGAACTCAGCCCCAGCATTTT	CASSPTGTQPQHF
TRBD1	TRBV9	14	NA	TRBJ1-4	TGTGCCAGCAGCGCGGGACAGGCATATGAAAAACTGTTTTTT	CASSAGQAYEKLFF
NA	TRBV18	13	few	TRBJ1-3	TGTGCCAGCCGACGGACAGCTGGAAACACCATATATTTT	CASRRTAGNTIYF
NA	TRBV14	15	NA	TRBJ2-1	TGTGCCAGCAGCCAAGAGTCGATACTTTACAATGAGCAGTTCTTC	CASSQESILYNEQFF
NA	TRBV6-5	15	once	TRBJ2-5	TGTGCCAGCAGTTACACGGGTCGGAACCAAGAGACCCAGTACTTC	CASSYTGRNQETQYF
NA	TRBV2	11	NA	TRBJ2-1	TGTGCCAGCAATAGGGGGAATGAGCAGTTCTTC	CASNRGNEQFF
NA	TRBV29-1	12	NA	TRBJ2-3	TGCAGCGTTGATCGTGGCACAGATACGCAGTATTTT	CSVDRGTDTQYF
NA	TRBV6-5	15	NA	TRBJ2-1	TGTGCCAGCAGCGGCGGGGGCCTCTCCTACAATGAGCAGTTCTTC	CASSGGGLSYNEQFF
TRBD2	TRBV7-9	15	NA	TRBJ2-1	TGTGCCAGCAGCTTATTAGCGGGGATGAAGGGTGAGCAGTTCTTC	CASSLLAGMKGEQFF
NA	TRBV19	17	NA	TRBJ2-2	TGTGCCAGTAGTATCGGCCAGGGGCTATCATGGACGGGGGAGCTGTTTTTT	CASSIGQGLSWTGELFF
NA	TRBV28	13	NA	TRBJ1-1	TGTGCCAGCAGTTATGAAACGAACACTGAAGCTTTCTTT	CASSYETNTEAFF
TRBD2	TRBV15	18	NA	TRBJ2-2	TGTGCCACCAGCAGAGATCTAATGACTAGCCTTAACACCGGGGAGCTGTTTTTT	CATSRDLMTSLNTGELFF
NA	TRBV29-1	11	NA	TRBJ1-1	TGCAGCGGTCGAAGAAACACTGAAGCTTTCTTT	CSGRRNTEAFF
NA	TRBV6-5	16	NA	TRBJ2-7	TGTGCCAGCAGTTACGGATCAGGTTTTCTTGGCTACGAGCAGTACTTC	CASSYGSGFLGYEQYF
NA	TRBV29-1	12	NA	TRBJ2-5	TGCAGCGTTGATCCGTACCAAGAGACCCAGTACTTC	CSVDPYQETQYF
TRBD1	TRBV27	14	NA	TRBJ2-1	TGTGCCAGCAGTTTCCGGGACAGCCACAATGAGCAGTTCTTC	CASSFRDSHNEQFF
TRBD2	TRBV6-5	14	NA	TRBJ2-1	TGTGCCAGCAGCCCCTGGGAGGGTCCCAATGAGCAGTTCTTC	CASSPWEGPNEQFF
NA	TRBV4-2	13	NA	TRBJ2-7	TGTGCCAGCAGCCCTAGCTGGAACTACGAGCAGTACTTC	CASSPSWNYEQYF
TRBD2	TRBV5-1	15	NA	TRBJ2-5	TGCGCCAGCAGCAGAACTAGCGGAGCCCAAGAGACCCAGTACTTC	CASSRTSGAQETQYF
NA	TRBV20-1	11	few	TRBJ1-2	TGCAGTGCTGGGAAGGGTTATGGCTACACCTTC	CSAGKGYGYTF
NA	TRBV27	15	NA	TRBJ2-3	TGTGCCAGCAGTTTAAATCGACTCTTGCTGGATACGCAGTATTTT	CASSLNRLLLDTQYF
NA	TRBV11-3	16	NA	TRBJ2-2	TGTGCCAGCAGCTTAGGCACTCGCAAGGCGACCGGGGAGCTGTTTTTT	CASSLGTRKATGELFF
TRBD1	TRBV29-1	15	NA	TRBJ2-1	TGCAGCTCCTTTATCGGGACAGGGACCTACAATGAGCAGTTCTTC	CSSFIGTGTYNEQFF
NA	TRBV4-1	13	NA	TRBJ2-7	TGCGCCAGCAGCCAAGGGGGAGTCTACGAGCAGTACTTC	CASSQGGVYEQYF
NA	TRBV6-5	13	once	TRBJ1-3	TGTGCCAGCAGTTACTCCGCTGGAAACACCATATATTTT	CASSYSAGNTIYF
NA	TRBV7-9	15	NA	TRBJ2-7	TGTGCCAGCAGGAAACAGGGTGGGGACGCCTACGAGCAGTACTTC	CASRKQGGDAYEQYF
TRBD2	TRBV7-9	18	NA	TRBJ2-7	TGTGCCAGCAGCCGCCGGGGAGGGTTAGCGGGGGTTTCCTACGAGCAGTACTTC	CASSRRGGLAGVSYEQYF
NA	TRBV15	14	NA	TRBJ2-5	TGTGCCACCAGCACTTGGACTTCGCAAGAGACCCAGTACTTC	CATSTWTSQETQYF
NA	TRBV7-6	15	NA	TRBJ2-2	TGTGCCAGCAGGGGGTTGGGGCTGGACACCGGGGAGCTGTTTTTT	CASRGLGLDTGELFF
NA	TRBV5-1	14	NA	TRBJ1-4	TGCGCCAGCAGCTTAGACAGACCCTATGAAAAACTGTTTTTT	CASSLDRPYEKLFF
NA	TRBV2	15	NA	TRBJ2-1	TGTGCCAGCAAGGAGGATCTCAGCTCCTACAATGAGCAGTTCTTC	CASKEDLSSYNEQFF
NA	TRBV9	16	NA	TRBJ2-7	TGTGCCAGCAGCGTAGGGGGTTGGGCAGGCTCCTACGAGCAGTACTTC	CASSVGGWAGSYEQYF
NA	TRBV2	14	once	TRBJ1-1	TGTGCCAGCAGAAGACCGGGTGGGAACACTGAAGCTTTCTTT	CASRRPGGNTEAFF
NA	TRBV5-1	15	NA	TRBJ2-5	TGCGCCAGCAGCCCCCTCGGCAACAAGCTTGAGACCCAGTACTTC	CASSPLGNKLETQYF
NA	TRBV7-2	14	few	TRBJ1-2	TGTGCCAGCAGCTTAAGTGCGGCAGACTATGGCTACACCTTC	CASSLSAADYGYTF
NA	TRBV30	12	NA	TRBJ2-3	TGTGCCTGGACCACCCACCATTTTACGCAGTATTTT	CAWTTHHFTQYF
NA	TRBV7-2	16	NA	TRBJ1-3	TGTGCCAGCAGCCTCACAGGGCCATTTAGTGGAAACACCATATATTTT	CASSLTGPFSGNTIYF
NA	TRBV19	16	NA	TRBJ1-6	TGTGCCAGTAGTATCAGCGAAGTGATTGCGAATTCACCCCTCCACTTT	CASSISEVIANSPLHF
NA	TRBV10-3	13	few	TRBJ1-1	TGTGCCATCGCTTCTTCCCAGAGCACTGAAGCTTTCTTT	CAIASSQSTEAFF
NA	TRBV30	12	NA	TRBJ2-7	TGTGCAACCGGGACACAGTCCTACGAGCAGTACTTC	CATGTQSYEQYF
TRBD1	TRBV2	17	NA	TRBJ1-3	TGTGCCAGCAGAACCAATTCTTGGACAGGGGCTGGAAACACCATATATTTT	CASRTNSWTGAGNTIYF